This T cell receptor beta chain was sequenced during a study of a mutant IDH1 vaccine in newly diagnosed glioma. As for the study in general: The vaccination schedule gave patients eight doses in weeks 1, 3, 5, 7, 11, 15, 19 and 23. Treated patients, approximately 62% male and approximately 40% female, averaged approximately 40 years of age. Every participant had undergone radiotherapy, temozolomide, or both before, and most underwent both. Regarding the study as a whole: Researchers report vaccine-induced immune responses in 80% to 95% of patients.

Sample time point: week 23, last vaccination. The study gave 300 ug of mutant IDH1 20-mer peptide per vaccine dose, with topical imiquimod. Germline V CDR1 and CDR2: SGHNT, YYREEE (reference sequence). The V end was cut by 3 bases, the J end by 6 bases, with 17 bases between. There are 15 residues in the CDR3. Note on this clone: Its antigen is still unknown.

Clones were sequenced by immunoSEQ multiplex PCR, and TCRdb holds only the in-frame ones, with some missing. Among about 43,000 clones listed, around 84% were seen once. This chain links TRBV5-4 with TRBJ2-3, with D perhaps TRBD1 or TRBD2 (5 bases each). The receptor comes from a woman aged 18-29 years with glioma. Some clones in this sample may be carry-over from other donors' samples. The source was PBMCs, collected from a glioma patient whose treatment included an IDH1 peptide vaccine. Written as DNA, the CDR3 is TGTGCCAGCAGCTCCCCGGGGCCATGGGAGGATACGCAGTATTTT. Translating gives CASSSPGPWEDTQYF.